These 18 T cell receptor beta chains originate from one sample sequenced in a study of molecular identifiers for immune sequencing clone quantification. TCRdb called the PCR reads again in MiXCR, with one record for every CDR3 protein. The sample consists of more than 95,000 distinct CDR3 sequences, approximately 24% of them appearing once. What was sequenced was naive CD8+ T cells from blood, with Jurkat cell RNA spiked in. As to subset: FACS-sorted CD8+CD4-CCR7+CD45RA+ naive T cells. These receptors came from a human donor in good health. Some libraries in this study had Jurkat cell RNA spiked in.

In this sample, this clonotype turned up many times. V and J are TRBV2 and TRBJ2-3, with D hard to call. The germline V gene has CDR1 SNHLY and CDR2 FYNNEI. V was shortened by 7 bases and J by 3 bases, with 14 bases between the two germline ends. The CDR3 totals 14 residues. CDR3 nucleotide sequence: TGTGCCAGCACCAGCCCAGGTGAAACAGATACGCAGTATTTT. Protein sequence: CASTSPGETDTQYF.

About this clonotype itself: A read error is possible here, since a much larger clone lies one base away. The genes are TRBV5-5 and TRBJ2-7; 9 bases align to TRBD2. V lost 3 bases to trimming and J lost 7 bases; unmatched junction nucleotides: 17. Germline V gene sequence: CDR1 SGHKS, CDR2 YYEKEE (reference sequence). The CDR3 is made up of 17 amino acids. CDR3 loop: CASSSGDGSGRLWEQYF. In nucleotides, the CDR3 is TGTGCCAGCAGCTCGGGGGATGGAAGCGGGAGGTTATGGGAGCAGTACTTC.

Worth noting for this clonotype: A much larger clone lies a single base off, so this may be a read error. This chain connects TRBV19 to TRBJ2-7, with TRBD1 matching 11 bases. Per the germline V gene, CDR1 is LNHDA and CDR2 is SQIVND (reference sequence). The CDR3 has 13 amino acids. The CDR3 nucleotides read TGTACCAGTGGGGACAGGGGGACCTACGAGCAGTACTTC. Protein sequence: CTSGDRGTYEQYF.

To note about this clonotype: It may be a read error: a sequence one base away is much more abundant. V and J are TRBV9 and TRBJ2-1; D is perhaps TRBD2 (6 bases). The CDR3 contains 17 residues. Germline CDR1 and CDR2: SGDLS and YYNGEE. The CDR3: CTSSQRPLASSYNEQFF. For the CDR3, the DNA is TGTACCAGCAGCCAAAGGCCCCTAGCGAGCTCCTACAATGAGCAGTTCTTC. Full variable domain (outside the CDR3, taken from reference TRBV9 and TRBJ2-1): DSGVTQTPKHLITATGQRVTLRCSPRSGDLSVYWYQQSLDQGLQFLIQYYNGEERAKGNILERFSAQQFPDLHSELNLSSLELGDSALYFCTSSQRPLASSYNEQFFGPGTRLTVL.

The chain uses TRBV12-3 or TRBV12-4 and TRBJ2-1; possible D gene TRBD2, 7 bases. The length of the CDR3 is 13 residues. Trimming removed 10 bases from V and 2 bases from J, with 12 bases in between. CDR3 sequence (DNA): TGTGCCATCTCGGGGGGCCCCTACAATGAGCAGTTCTTC. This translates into CAISGGPYNEQFF.

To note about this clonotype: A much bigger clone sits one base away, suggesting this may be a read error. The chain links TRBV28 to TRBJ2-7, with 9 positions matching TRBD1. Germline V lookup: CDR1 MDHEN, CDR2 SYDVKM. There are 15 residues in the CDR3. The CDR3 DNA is TGTGCCAGCAGCCCCCCGGGACAGGGCCCCTACAAGCAGTACTTC. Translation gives CASSPPGQGPYKQYF.

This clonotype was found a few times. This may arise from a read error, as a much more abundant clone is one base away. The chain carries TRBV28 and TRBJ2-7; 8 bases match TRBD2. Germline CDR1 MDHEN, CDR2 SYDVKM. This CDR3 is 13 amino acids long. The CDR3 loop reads CTSRGAGVYEQYF. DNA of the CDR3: TGTACCAGCCGGGGAGCGGGAGTCTACGAGCAGTACTTC.

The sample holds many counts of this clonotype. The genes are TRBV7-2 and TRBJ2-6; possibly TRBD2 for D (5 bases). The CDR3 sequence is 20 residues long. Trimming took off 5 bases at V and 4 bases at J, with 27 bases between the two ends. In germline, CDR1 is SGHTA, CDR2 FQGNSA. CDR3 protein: CASSTRGLRTIASGANVLTF. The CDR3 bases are TGTGCCAGCAGCACCCGAGGGCTGAGAACGATAGCCTCGGGGGCCAACGTCCTGACTTTC. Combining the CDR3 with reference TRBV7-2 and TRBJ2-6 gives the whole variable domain GAGVSQSPSNKVTEKGKDVELRCDPISGHTALYWYRQSLGQGLEFLIYFQGNSAPDKSGLPSDRFSAERTGGSVSTLTIQRTQQEDSAVYLCASSTRGLRTIASGANVLTFGAGSRLTVL.

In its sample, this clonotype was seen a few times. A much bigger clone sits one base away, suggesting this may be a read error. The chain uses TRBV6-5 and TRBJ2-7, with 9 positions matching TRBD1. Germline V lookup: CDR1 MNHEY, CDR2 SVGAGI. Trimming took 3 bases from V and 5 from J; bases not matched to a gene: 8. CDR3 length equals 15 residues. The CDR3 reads CASSYPGTGYHEQYF. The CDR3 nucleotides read TGTGCCAGCAGTTATCCCGGGACAGGGTATCACGAGCAGTACTTC.

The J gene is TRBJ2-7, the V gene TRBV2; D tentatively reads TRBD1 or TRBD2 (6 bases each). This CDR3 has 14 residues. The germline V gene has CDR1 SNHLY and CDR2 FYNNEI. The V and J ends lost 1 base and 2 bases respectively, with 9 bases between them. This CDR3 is CASSEGRGAYEQYF. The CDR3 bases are TGTGCCAGCAGTGAAGGGAGGGGGGCCTACGAGCAGTACTTC.

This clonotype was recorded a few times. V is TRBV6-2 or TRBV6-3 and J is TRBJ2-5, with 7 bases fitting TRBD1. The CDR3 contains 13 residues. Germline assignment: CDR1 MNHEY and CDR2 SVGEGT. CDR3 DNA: TGTGCTATAGTTGACAGGGCCTTCAGGACCCAGTACTTC. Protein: CAIVDRAFRTQYF.

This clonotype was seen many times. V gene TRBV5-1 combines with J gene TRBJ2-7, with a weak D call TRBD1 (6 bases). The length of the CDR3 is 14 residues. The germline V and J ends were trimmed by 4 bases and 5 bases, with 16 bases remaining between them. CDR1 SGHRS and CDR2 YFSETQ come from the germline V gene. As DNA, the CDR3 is TGCGCCAGCAGCCCGCGGGCAGGGGCGAACGAGCAGTACTTC. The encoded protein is CASSPRAGANEQYF.

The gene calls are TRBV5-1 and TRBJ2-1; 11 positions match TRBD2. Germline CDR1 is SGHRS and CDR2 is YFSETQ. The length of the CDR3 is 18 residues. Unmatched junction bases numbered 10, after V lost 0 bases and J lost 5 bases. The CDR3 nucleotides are TGCGCCAGCAGCTTGGTGGCTAGCGGGGGGATAGGAAACAATGAGCAGTTCTTC. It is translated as CASSLVASGGIGNNEQFF.

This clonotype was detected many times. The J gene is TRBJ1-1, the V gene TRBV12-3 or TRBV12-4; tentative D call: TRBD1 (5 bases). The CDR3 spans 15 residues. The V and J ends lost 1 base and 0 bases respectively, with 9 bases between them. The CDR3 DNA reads TGTGCCAGCAGTTTAGGGCGGGGGATGAACACTGAAGCTTTCTTT. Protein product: CASSLGRGMNTEAFF.

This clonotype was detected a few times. CDR3 nucleotide sequence: TGTGCCTGGAGCCAAGGGGCCGGGCCAAACGGAGCTTTCTTT. Amino acid sequence: CAWSQGAGPNGAFF. J is TRBJ1-1 and V is TRBV30; a weak D match, TRBD1 (5 bases). V was pared by 3 bases and J by 10 bases, with 21 bases between. CDR1 is GTSNPN and CDR2 is SVGIG in the germline V gene (reference sequence). This CDR3 contains 14 residues.

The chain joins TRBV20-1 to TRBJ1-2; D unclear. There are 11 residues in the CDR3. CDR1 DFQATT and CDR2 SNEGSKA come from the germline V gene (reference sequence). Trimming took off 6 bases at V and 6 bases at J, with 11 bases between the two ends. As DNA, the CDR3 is TGCAGTGCCCACGATGGCCATGGCTACACCTTC. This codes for CSAHDGHGYTF.

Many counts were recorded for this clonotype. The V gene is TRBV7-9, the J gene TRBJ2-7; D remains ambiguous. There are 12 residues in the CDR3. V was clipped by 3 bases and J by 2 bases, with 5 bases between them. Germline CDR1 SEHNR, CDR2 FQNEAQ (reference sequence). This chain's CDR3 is CASSLGTYEQYF. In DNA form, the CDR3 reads TGTGCCAGCAGCTTGGGCACCTACGAGCAGTACTTC. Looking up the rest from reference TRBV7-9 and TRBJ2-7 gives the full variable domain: DTGVSQNPRHKITKRGQNVTFRCDPISEHNRLYWYRQTLGQGPEFLTYFQNEAQLEKSRLLSDRFSAERPKGSFSTLEIQRTEQGDSAMYLCASSLGTYEQYFGPGTRLTVT.

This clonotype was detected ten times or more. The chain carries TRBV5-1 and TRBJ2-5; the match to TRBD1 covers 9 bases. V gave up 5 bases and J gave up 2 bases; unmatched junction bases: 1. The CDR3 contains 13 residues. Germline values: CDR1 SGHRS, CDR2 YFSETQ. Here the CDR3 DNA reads TGCGCCAGCAGGGGGACAGGGCAAGAGACCCAGTACTTC. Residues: CASRGTGQETQYF.